This entry is about one TCR beta chain. The target antigen is unknown. CDR1 is GTSNPN and CDR2 is SVGIG in the germline V gene (reference sequence). This CDR3 contains 14 residues. Trimming pared 2 bases from V and 1 base from J, leaving 9 bases between. The data were taken from a study of T cell clones after liver transplantation. Turning to the study itself: Pre-transplant mixed lymphocyte reactions yielded third-party-reactive TCRbeta sequences as comparators for graft-donor-reactive sequences.

Study-wide findings and caveats: Compared with third party-reactive sequences, donor-reactive ones declined more, independent of withdrawal success. Graft donor-reactive T cells possibly entered the graft instead of undergoing deletion.

Sequencing used immunoSEQ multiplex PCR; TCRdb keeps in-frame clones, though not all of them. Altogether 75,000 to 100,000 clones are present, 80% to 85% being singletons, with the ten largest covering approximately 0.47%. The J gene is TRBJ1-5, the V gene TRBV30; D gene unclear. The receptor was derived from a human patient who received a liver transplant. Some T cells may originate from the graft donor. Specimen: CD4+ T cells from blood, collected 46 months after liver transplant. In nucleotides, the CDR3 is TGTGCCTGGAGTCAGTGGCGGAGCAATCAGCCCCAGCATTTT. This sequence encodes CAWSQWRSNQPQHF. Full variable domain (missing parts from reference TRBV30 and TRBJ1-5): SQTIHQWPATLVQPVGSPLSLECTVEGTSNPNLYWYRQAAGRGLQLLFYSVGIGQISSEVPQNLSASRPQDRQFILSSKKLLLSDSGFYLCAWSQWRSNQPQHFGDGTRLSIL.